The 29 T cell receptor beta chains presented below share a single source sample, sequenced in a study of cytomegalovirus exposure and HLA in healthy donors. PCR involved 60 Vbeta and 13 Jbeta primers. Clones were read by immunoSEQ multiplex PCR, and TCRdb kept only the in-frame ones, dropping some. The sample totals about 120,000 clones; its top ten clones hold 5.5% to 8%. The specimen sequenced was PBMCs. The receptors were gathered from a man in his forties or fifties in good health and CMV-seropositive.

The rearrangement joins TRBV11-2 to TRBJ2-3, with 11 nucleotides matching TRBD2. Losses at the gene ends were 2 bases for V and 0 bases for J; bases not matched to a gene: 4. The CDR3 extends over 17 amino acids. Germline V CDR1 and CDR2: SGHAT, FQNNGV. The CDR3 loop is CASSLLAGGRSTDTQYF. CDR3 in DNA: TGTGCCAGCAGCTTACTAGCGGGAGGCCGAAGCACAGATACGCAGTATTTT. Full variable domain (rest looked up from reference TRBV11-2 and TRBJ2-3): EAGVAQSPRYKIIEKRQSVAFWCNPISGHATLYWYQQILGQGPKLLIQFQNNGVVDDSQLPKDRFSAERLKGVDSTLKIQPAKLEDSAVYLCASSLLAGGRSTDTQYFGPGTRLTVL.

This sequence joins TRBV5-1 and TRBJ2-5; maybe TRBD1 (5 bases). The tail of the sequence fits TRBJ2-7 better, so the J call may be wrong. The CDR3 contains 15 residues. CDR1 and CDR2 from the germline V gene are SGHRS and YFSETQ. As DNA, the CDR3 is TGCGCCAGCAGCCCAGGACACGCAGTCTCCTACGAGCAGTACTTC. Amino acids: CASSPGHAVSYEQYF.

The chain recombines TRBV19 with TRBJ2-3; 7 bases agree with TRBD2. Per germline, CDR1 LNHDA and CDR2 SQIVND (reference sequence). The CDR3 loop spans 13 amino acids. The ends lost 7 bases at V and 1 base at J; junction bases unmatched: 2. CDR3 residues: CASTSGGTDTQYF. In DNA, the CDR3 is TGTGCCAGTACCAGCGGGGGCACAGATACGCAGTATTTT.

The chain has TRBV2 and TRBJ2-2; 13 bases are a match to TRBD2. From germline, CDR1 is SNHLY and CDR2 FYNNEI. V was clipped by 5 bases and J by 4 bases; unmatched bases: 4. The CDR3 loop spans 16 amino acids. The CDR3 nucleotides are TGTGCCAGCAGTCAAGGGACTAGCGGGATCACCGGGGAGCTGTTTTTT. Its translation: CASSQGTSGITGELFF.

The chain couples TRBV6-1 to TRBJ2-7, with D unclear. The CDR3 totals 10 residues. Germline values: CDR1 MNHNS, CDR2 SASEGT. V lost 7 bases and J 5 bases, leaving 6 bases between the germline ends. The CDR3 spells CASKTHEQYF. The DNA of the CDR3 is TGTGCCAGCAAGACACACGAGCAGTACTTC.

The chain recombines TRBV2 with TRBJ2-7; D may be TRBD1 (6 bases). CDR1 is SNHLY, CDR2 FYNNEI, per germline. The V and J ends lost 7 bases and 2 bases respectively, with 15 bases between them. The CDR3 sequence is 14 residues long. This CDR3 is CASKPQGVPYEQYF. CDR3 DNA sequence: TGTGCCAGCAAACCACAGGGAGTCCCCTACGAGCAGTACTTC.

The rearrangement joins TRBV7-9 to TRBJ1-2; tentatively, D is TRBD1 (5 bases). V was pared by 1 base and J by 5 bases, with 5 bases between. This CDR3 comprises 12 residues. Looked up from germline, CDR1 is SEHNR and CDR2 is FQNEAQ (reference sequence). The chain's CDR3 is CASSLEGYGYTF. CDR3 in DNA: TGTGCCAGCAGCTTAGAGGGGTATGGCTACACCTTC. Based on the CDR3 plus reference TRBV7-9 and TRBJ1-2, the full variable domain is DTGVSQNPRHKITKRGQNVTFRCDPISEHNRLYWYRQTLGQGPEFLTYFQNEAQLEKSRLLSDRFSAERPKGSFSTLEIQRTEQGDSAMYLCASSLEGYGYTFGSGTRLTVV.

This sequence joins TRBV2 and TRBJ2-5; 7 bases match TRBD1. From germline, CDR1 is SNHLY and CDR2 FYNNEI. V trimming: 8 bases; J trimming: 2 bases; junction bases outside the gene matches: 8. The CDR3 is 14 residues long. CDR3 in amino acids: CASLNRGLQETQYF. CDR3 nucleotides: TGTGCCAGCCTCAACAGGGGCCTACAAGAGACCCAGTACTTC.

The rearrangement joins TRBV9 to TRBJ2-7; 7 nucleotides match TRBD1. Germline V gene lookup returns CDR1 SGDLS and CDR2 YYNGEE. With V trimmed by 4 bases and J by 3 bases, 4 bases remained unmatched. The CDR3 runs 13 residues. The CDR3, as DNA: TGTGCCAGCAGCCTCAACAGGGGCTACGAGCAGTACTTC. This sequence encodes CASSLNRGYEQYF.

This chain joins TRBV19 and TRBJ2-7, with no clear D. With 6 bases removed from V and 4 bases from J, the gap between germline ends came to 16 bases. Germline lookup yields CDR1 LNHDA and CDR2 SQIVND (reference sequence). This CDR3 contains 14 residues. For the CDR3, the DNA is TGTGCCAGTAGCCCTACACTCGCCGGGTACGAGCAGTACTTC. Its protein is CASSPTLAGYEQYF. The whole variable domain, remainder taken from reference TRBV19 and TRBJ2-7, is DGGITQSPKYLFRKEGQNVTLSCEQNLNHDAMYWYRQDPGQGLRLIYYSQIVNDFQKGDIAEGYSVSREKKESFPLTVTSAQKNPTAFYLCASSPTLAGYEQYFGPGTRLTVT.

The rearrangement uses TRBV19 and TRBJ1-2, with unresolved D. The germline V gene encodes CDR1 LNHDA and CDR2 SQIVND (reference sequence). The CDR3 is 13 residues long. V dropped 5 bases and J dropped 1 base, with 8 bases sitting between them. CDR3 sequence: CASSLGLNYGYTF. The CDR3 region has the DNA TGTGCCAGTAGTCTCGGTCTTAACTATGGCTACACCTTC.

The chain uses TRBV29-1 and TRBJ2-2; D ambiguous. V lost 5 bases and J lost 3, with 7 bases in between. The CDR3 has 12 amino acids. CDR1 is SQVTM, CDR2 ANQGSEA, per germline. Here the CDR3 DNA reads TGCAGCGTTCCCAATTACACCGGGGAGCTGTTTTTT. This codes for CSVPNYTGELFF.

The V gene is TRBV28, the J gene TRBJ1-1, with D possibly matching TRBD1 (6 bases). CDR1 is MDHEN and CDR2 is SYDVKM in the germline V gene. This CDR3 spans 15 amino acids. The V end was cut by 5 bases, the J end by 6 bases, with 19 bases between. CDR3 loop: CASSPLGALGAEAFF. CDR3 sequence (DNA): TGTGCCAGCAGTCCCTTGGGGGCGCTGGGAGCTGAAGCTTTCTTT.

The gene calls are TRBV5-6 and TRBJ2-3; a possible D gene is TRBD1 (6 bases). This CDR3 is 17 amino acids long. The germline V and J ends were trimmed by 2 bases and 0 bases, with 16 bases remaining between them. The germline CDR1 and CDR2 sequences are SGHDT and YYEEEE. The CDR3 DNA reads TGTGCCAGCAGCTTTGACCTACAGGGTATCAGCACAGATACGCAGTATTTT. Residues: CASSFDLQGISTDTQYF.

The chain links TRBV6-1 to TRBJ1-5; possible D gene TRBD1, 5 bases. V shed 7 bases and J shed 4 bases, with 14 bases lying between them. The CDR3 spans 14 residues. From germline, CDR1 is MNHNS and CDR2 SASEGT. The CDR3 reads CASTTSRANQPQHF. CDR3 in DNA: TGTGCCAGCACTACCAGCAGGGCTAATCAGCCCCAGCATTTT.

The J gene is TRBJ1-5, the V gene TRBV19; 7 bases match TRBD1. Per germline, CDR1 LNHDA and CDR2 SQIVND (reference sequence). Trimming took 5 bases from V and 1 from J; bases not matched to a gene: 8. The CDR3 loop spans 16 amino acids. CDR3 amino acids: CASSSFQGQSNQPQHF. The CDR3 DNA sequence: TGTGCCAGTAGTTCGTTCCAGGGACAGAGCAATCAGCCCCAGCATTTT.

The DNA of the CDR3 is TGTGCCAGCAGCACAAAACAGGGGAATCAGCCCCAGCATTTT. It translates to CASSTKQGNQPQHF. The chain links TRBV21-1 to TRBJ1-5; TRBD1, the table's D call, was not compared with the DNA. TRBV21-1 counts as a pseudogene. The CDR3 loop spans 14 amino acids.

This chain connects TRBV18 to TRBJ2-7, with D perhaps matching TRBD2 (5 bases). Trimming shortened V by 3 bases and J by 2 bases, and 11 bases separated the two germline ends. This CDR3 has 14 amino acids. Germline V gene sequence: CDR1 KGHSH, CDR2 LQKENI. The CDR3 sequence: CASSPLDGAYEQYF. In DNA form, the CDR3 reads TGTGCCAGCTCACCTTTGGACGGGGCCTACGAGCAGTACTTC. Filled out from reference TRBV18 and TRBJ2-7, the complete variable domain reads NAGVMQNPRHLVRRRGQEARLRCSPMKGHSHVYWYRQLPEEGLKFMVYLQKENIIDESGMPKERFSAEFPKEGPSILRIQQVVRGDSAAYFCASSPLDGAYEQYFGPGTRLTVT.

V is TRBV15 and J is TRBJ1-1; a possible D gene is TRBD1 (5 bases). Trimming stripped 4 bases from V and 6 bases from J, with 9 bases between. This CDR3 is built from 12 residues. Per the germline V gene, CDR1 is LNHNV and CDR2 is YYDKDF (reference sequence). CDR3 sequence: CATSTQGPEAFF. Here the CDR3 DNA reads TGTGCCACCAGCACTCAGGGTCCTGAAGCTTTCTTT.

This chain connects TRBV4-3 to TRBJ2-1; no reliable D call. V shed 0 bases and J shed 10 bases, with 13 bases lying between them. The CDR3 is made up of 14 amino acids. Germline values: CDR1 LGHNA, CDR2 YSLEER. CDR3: CASSQEGYPKEQFF. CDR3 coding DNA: TGCGCCAGCAGCCAAGAGGGCTACCCGAAGGAGCAGTTCTTC.

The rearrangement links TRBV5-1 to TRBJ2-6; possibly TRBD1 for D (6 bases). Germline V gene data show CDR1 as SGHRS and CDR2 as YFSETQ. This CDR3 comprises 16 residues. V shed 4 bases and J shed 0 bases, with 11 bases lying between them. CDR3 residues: CASSPRQDSGANVLTF. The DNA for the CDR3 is TGCGCCAGCAGCCCAAGACAGGACTCTGGGGCCAACGTCCTGACTTTC.

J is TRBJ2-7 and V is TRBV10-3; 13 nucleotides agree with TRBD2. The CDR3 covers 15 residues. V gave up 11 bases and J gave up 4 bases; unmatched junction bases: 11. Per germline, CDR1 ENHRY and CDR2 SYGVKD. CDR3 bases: TGTGCCTCGCTAGATACGGGACTAGCGGGATACGAGCAGTACTTC. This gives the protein CASLDTGLAGYEQYF.

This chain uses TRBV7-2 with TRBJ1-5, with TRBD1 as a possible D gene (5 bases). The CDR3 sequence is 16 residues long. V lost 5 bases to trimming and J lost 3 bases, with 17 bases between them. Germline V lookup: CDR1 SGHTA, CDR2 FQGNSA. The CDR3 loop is CASSLLGQAYNQPQHF. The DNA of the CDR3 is TGTGCCAGCAGCCTTCTGGGGCAGGCCTACAATCAGCCCCAGCATTTT. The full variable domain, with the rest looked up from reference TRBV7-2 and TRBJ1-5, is GAGVSQSPSNKVTEKGKDVELRCDPISGHTALYWYRQSLGQGLEFLIYFQGNSAPDKSGLPSDRFSAERTGGSVSTLTIQRTQQEDSAVYLCASSLLGQAYNQPQHFGDGTRLSIL.

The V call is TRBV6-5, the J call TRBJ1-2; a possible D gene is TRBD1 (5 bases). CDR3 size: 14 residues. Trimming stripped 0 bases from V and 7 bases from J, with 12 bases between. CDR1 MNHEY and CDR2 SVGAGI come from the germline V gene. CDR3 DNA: TGTGCCAGCAGTTACTCGGGGCAGGGCTCTGGCTACACCTTC. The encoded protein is CASSYSGQGSGYTF.

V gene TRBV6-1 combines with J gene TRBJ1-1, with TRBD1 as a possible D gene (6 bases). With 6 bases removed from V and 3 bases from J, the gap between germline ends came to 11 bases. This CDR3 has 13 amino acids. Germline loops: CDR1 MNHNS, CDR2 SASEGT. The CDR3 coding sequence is TGTGCCAGCAGACAGGGACTAGACACTGAAGCTTTCTTT. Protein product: CASRQGLDTEAFF.

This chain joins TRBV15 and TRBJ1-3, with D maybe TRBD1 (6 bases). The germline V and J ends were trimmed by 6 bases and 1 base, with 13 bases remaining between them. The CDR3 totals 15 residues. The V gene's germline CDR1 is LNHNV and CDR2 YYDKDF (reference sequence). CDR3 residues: CATRQGRISGNTIYF. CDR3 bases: TGTGCCACCAGACAGGGACGTATTTCTGGAAACACCATATATTTT.

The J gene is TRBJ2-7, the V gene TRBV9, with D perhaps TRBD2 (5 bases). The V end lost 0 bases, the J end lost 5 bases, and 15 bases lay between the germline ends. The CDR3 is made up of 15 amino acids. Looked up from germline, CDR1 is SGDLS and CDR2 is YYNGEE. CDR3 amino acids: CASSVGGFELDEQYF. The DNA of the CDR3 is TGTGCCAGCAGCGTAGGCGGGTTTGAGTTGGACGAGCAGTACTTC.

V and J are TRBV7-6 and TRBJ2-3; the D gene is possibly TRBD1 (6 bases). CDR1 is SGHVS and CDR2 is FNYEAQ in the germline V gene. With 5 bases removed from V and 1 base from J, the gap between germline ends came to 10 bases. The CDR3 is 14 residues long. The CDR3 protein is CASSLNRGTDTQYF. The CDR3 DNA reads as TGTGCCAGCAGCCTAAACAGGGGCACAGATACGCAGTATTTT.

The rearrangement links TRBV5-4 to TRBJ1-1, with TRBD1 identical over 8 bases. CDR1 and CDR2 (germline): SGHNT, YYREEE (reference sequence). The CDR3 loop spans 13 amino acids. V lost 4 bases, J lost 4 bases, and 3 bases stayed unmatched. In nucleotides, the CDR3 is TGTGCCAGCAGCCGCACAGGGGGCACTGAAGCTTTCTTT. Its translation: CASSRTGGTEAFF.